Below, 14 T cell receptor beta chains from the same sample are listed, as sequenced in a study of T cell responses to AZD1222 COVID-19 vaccine. Repertoires were generated with immunoSEQ multiplex PCR, while TCRdb's copy carries only in-frame clones and drops some. The sample lists approximately 150,000 clones, 91% occurring once. The sample consisted of peripheral blood, taken 28 days after the second AZD1222 dose. All receptors come from an adult who received the AZD1222 COVID-19 vaccine.

In nucleotides, the CDR3 is TGTGCCTGGAGTCAAAGGACCTACGAGCAGTACTTC. Translation gives CAWSQRTYEQYF. J is TRBJ2-7 and V is TRBV30; D is unresolved. From germline, CDR1 is GTSNPN and CDR2 SVGIG (reference sequence). The CDR3 spans 12 residues. Trimming took off 2 bases at V and 2 bases at J, with 7 bases between the two ends.

The gene calls are TRBV7-9 and TRBJ1-2; D is unresolved. The germline V gene has CDR1 SEHNR and CDR2 FQNEAQ (reference sequence). The CDR3 covers 14 residues. With 5 bases removed from V and 4 bases from J, the gap between germline ends came to 14 bases. The CDR3 bases are TGTGCCAGCAGCACCTCGACGAGGCTCTATGGCTACACCTTC. Translating it yields CASSTSTRLYGYTF.

The chain has TRBV24-1 and TRBJ2-1; D is uncertain. The germline gives CDR1 KGHDR, CDR2 SFDVKD. Trimming left V 2 bases short and J 7 bases short, with 5 bases between. There are 12 residues in the CDR3. The CDR3 DNA is TGTGCCACCAGTGATTCGAAGAATGAGCAGTTCTTC. It codes for CATSDSKNEQFF.

The gene calls are TRBV3-1 (or the pseudogene TRBV3-2) and TRBJ2-2; D may be TRBD2 (5 bases). This CDR3 is built from 14 residues. Looked up from germline, CDR1 is LGHDT and CDR2 is YNNKEL (reference sequence). V lost 5 bases and J lost 1, with 8 bases in between. The CDR3 DNA is TGTGCCAGCAGCGGAGGAGAGAACACCGGGGAGCTGTTTTTT. Translating it yields CASSGGENTGELFF.

The V gene is TRBV19, the J gene TRBJ2-7; the match to TRBD2 covers 7 bases. This CDR3 is 17 amino acids long. Trimming took 1 base from V and 3 from J; bases not matched to a gene: 12. Per the germline V gene, CDR1 is LNHDA and CDR2 is SQIVND (reference sequence). CDR3 DNA sequence: TGTGCCAGTAGTATAGTCGACGGGGGGTTTTCAAACTACGAGCAGTACTTC. This gives the protein CASSIVDGGFSNYEQYF.

The J gene is TRBJ1-3, the V gene TRBV7-8; no reliable D call. CDR3 size: 18 residues. Germline CDR1 SGHVS, CDR2 FQNEAQ. Trimming took off 3 bases at V and 7 bases at J, with 25 bases between the two ends. The CDR3 protein is CASSFGRWREKSRNTIYF. The CDR3 nucleotides are TGTGCCAGCAGCTTCGGAAGGTGGAGGGAGAAATCGAGGAACACCATATATTTT.

CDR3 in amino acids: CASSQEGRPAYEQYF. CDR3 sequence (DNA): TGTGCCAGCAGCCAGGAGGGGAGGCCGGCCTACGAGCAGTACTTC. This chain uses TRBV11-3 with TRBJ2-7, with a tentative D call TRBD2 (6 bases). Germline CDR1 and CDR2: SGHNT and YENEEA. This CDR3 has 15 residues. Trimming removed 5 bases from V and 2 bases from J, with 16 bases in between. The full variable domain, completed using reference TRBV11-3 and TRBJ2-7, is EAGVVQSPRYKIIEKKQPVAFWCNPISGHNTLYWYLQNLGQGPELLIRYENEEAVDDSQLPKDRFSAERLKGVDSTLKIQPAELGDSAVYLCASSQEGRPAYEQYFGPGTRLTVT.

The chain uses TRBV6-5 and TRBJ1-1; 7 nucleotides agree with TRBD1. CDR1 is MNHEY, CDR2 SVGAGI, per germline. This CDR3 is 13 amino acids long. J was trimmed by 4 bases and V by 6 bases; bases with no gene match: 5. The CDR3 loop reads CASRPGGSTEAFF. The DNA for the CDR3 is TGTGCCAGCAGACCAGGGGGGAGCACTGAAGCTTTCTTT.

The chain combines TRBV2 with TRBJ2-3; 7 bases are shared with TRBD2. CDR3 length: 13 amino acids. Germline values: CDR1 SNHLY, CDR2 FYNNEI. The trim removed 8 bases at V and 0 bases at J, leaving 2 bases unmatched. The CDR3 DNA reads as TGTGCCAGCGGGGGGGGTAGCACAGATACGCAGTATTTT. It is translated as CASGGGSTDTQYF.

V usage is TRBV24-1 and J usage is TRBJ2-5; 13 bases are shared with TRBD2. The CDR3 runs 17 residues. Trimming removed 3 bases from V and 1 base from J; junction bases left unmatched: 4. CDR1 and CDR2 from the germline V gene are KGHDR and SFDVKD. The CDR3 protein is CATSDRRLAGGQETQYF. CDR3 DNA sequence: TGTGCCACCAGTGATCGGCGACTAGCGGGAGGCCAAGAGACCCAGTACTTC.

V usage is TRBV5-4 and J usage is TRBJ2-3; D might be TRBD1 (6 bases). The CDR3 extends over 17 amino acids. Germline V gives CDR1 SGHNT, CDR2 YYREEE (reference sequence). V was clipped by 4 bases and J by 2 bases, with 20 bases between them. The CDR3 bases are TGTGCCAGCAGCCGAGAGCCGGGACAAAGTTACACAGATACGCAGTATTTT. Its translation: CASSREPGQSYTDTQYF.

The V and J genes are TRBV6-5 and TRBJ2-7; the D gene could be TRBD1 or TRBD2 (5 bases each). The V end was cut by 0 bases, the J end by 2 bases, with 5 bases between. Per the germline V gene, CDR1 is MNHEY and CDR2 is SVGAGI. The CDR3 runs 13 residues. The CDR3 spells CASSYSGAYEQYF. CDR3 bases: TGTGCCAGCAGTTACTCGGGGGCCTACGAGCAGTACTTC.

This chain joins TRBV11-2 and TRBJ1-5; unclear D gene. CDR3 length: 13 residues. The germline V gene encodes CDR1 SGHAT and CDR2 FQNNGV. V was pared by 2 bases and J by 6 bases, with 8 bases between. CDR3 nucleotide sequence: TGTGCCAGCAGCTTACGCGCTAGTCAGCCCCAGCATTTT. Translated: CASSLRASQPQHF.

The gene calls are TRBV11-2 and TRBJ2-3, with D tentatively TRBD1 or TRBD2 (5 bases each). Germline CDR1 is SGHAT and CDR2 is FQNNGV. Trimming pared 2 bases from V and 4 bases from J, leaving 13 bases between. The CDR3 sequence is 15 residues long. CDR3 sequence (DNA): TGTGCCAGCAGCTTAATGGTGGGGCGGGCAGATACGCAGTATTTT. Translating gives CASSLMVGRADTQYF.